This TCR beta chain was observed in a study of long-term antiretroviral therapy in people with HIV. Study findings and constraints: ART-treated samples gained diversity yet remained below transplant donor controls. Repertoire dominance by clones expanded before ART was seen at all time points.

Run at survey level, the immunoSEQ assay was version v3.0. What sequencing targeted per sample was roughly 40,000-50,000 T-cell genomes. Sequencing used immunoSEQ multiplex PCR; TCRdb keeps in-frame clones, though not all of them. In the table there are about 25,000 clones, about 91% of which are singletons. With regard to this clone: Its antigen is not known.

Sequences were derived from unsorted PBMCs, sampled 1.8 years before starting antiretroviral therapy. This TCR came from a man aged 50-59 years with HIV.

CDR3 DNA sequence: TGTGCCAGCAGCCGCATGGGTCTGCAAGAGACCCAGTACTTC. This sequence encodes CASSRMGLQETQYF. V usage is TRBV7-2 and J usage is TRBJ2-5; the D is unclear. Trimming took 5 bases from V and 2 from J, leaving 12 bases between them. The germline gives CDR1 SGHTA, CDR2 FQGNSA. The CDR3 length is 14 residues.